What follows describes a single T cell receptor beta chain. Roughly 0.45 to 1 ug RNA was reverse transcribed with random hexamers. TCRdb reanalysed the immunoSEQ multiplex PCR reads using MiXCR and keeps one entry per CDR3 protein. The sample yields over 100,000 distinct CDR3 sequences, roughly 91% seen once. The data belong to a study of CD8 T cells in Susac syndrome. Sequenced: CD4+ T cells from PBMCs. The receptor was derived from a human donor in good health.

The CDR3: CASSSSLGQGNSYEQYF. CDR3 bases: TGTGCCAGCAGCTCGTCCCTGGGACAGGGGAACTCCTACGAGCAGTACTTC. The chain carries TRBV13 and TRBJ2-7; TRBD1 agrees at 10 bases. The CDR3 consists of 17 residues. Trimming cost V 4 bases and J 0 bases; bases outside gene matches: 9. Germline values: CDR1 PRHDT, CDR2 FYEKMQ (reference sequence). Full variable domain (outside the CDR3, taken from reference TRBV13 and TRBJ2-7): AAGVIQSPRHLIKEKRETATLKCYPIPRHDTVYWYQQGPGQDPQFLISFYEKMQSDKGSIPDRFSAQQFSDYHSELNMSSLELGDSALYFCASSSSLGQGNSYEQYFGPGTRLTVT.